This T cell receptor (beta chain) was recovered during a study of patients and donors after allogeneic stem cell transplantation. CDR1 is SGHRS and CDR2 is YFSETQ in the germline V gene. With V trimmed by 0 bases and J by 8 bases, 11 bases remained unmatched. This CDR3 region has 17 residues. TCRdb used MiXCR to reprocess the RT-PCR reads, holding one entry per CDR3 protein. This sample has 57,000 or so distinct CDR3 sequences, with 13% found just once. This clonotype was found a few times. The sequenced sample was blood, either unsorted or a sorted T cell fraction (not recorded which). This receptor was obtained from a human donor who was either an allogeneic HSCT recipient or a stem cell or donor lymphocyte infusion donor (not recorded which). It is not recorded whose cells these are; they may come from a transplant donor. This chain uses TRBV5-1 with TRBJ2-1, with TRBD2 matching over 10 bases. This CDR3 reads CASSLDLRGLAPDEQFF. The CDR3 nucleotides read TGCGCCAGCAGCTTGGACTTGAGGGGACTAGCGCCCGATGAGCAGTTCTTC.